These 27 T cell receptor beta chains were sequenced from one sample in a study of T cell responses to AZD1222 COVID-19 vaccine. TCRdb's copy holds only in-frame clones and misses some; the assay was immunoSEQ multiplex PCR. The sample lists about 69,000 clones, roughly 85% occurring once. Sequencing used peripheral blood, obtained on day 0 of AZD1222 vaccination. These receptors were collected from an adult in good health.

This chain connects TRBV19 to TRBJ2-1, with no clear D. The CDR3 loop spans 10 amino acids. Germline CDR1 and CDR2: LNHDA and SQIVND (reference sequence). Trimming pared 10 bases from V and 9 bases from J, leaving 10 bases between. The CDR3 coding sequence is TGTGCCACCCTAACCTGTGAGCAGTTCTTC. Its protein is CATLTCEQFF. The complete variable domain, with remaining parts taken from reference TRBV19 and TRBJ2-1, reads DGGITQSPKYLFRKEGQNVTLSCEQNLNHDAMYWYRQDPGQGLRLIYYSQIVNDFQKGDIAEGYSVSREKKESFPLTVTSAQKNPTAFYLCATLTCEQFFGPGTRLTVL.

The chain employs TRBV30 and TRBJ1-5; tentatively, D is TRBD1 (6 bases). CDR1 and CDR2 (germline): GTSNPN, SVGIG (reference sequence). Trimming took 0 bases from V and 5 from J, leaving 14 bases between them. This CDR3 has 15 amino acids. The CDR3 DNA sequence: TGTGCCTGGAGTGTACTCCAGGGGTTGGATCAGCCCCAGCATTTT. It specifies CAWSVLQGLDQPQHF.

The V and J genes are TRBV7-2 and TRBJ2-2, with D tentatively TRBD2 (6 bases). The CDR3 runs 14 residues. The V gene lost 3 bases and the J gene lost 4 bases, with 9 bases spanning the gap. Germline CDR1 is SGHTA and CDR2 is FQGNSA. The CDR3 DNA follows: TGTGCCAGCAGCTTTTCCGGGGGCACCGGGGAGCTGTTTTTT. Translating it yields CASSFSGGTGELFF.

The chain links TRBV6-6 to TRBJ1-1; TRBD1 matches 9 bases. This CDR3 is built from 14 residues. Trimming cost V 5 bases and J 4 bases; bases outside gene matches: 5. In germline, CDR1 is MNHNY, CDR2 SVGAGI (reference sequence). CDR3 in DNA: TGTGCCAGCAGTCGGACAGGGGTAAGCACTGAAGCTTTCTTT. Protein: CASSRTGVSTEAFF.

A single count supports this clone. A junction end diverges from the germline sequence, so it may reflect a read error. This chain uses TRBV3-1 (or the pseudogene TRBV3-2) with TRBJ2-2; 7 nucleotides agree with TRBD1. CDR1 LGHDT and CDR2 YNNKEL come from the germline V gene (reference sequence). The CDR3 has 16 residues. CDR3 bases: TGTGCCAGCAGCCAATCAGACAGGGTGGGCACCAGGGAGCTGTTTTTT. Translating gives CASSQSDRVGTRELFF.

The rearrangement links TRBV18 to TRBJ2-1, with TRBD2 identical over 13 bases. The junction had 4 bases not matched to a gene; V was cut back by 2 bases and J by 3 bases. The V gene's germline CDR1 is KGHSH and CDR2 LQKENI. CDR3 length: 17 amino acids. CDR3: CASSPKGTSGNYNEQFF. CDR3 bases: TGTGCCAGCTCACCAAAGGGGACTAGCGGGAACTACAATGAGCAGTTCTTC.

Here the CDR3 reads CASSMRRQGGLNTEAFF. The CDR3 DNA is TGTGCCAGTAGTATGCGCCGACAGGGGGGACTGAACACTGAAGCTTTCTTT. The rearrangement uses TRBV19 and TRBJ1-1; 9 bases fit TRBD1. V lost 3 bases to trimming and J lost 0 bases; unmatched junction nucleotides: 8. This CDR3 region has 17 residues. CDR1 is LNHDA, CDR2 SQIVND, per germline (reference sequence).

The chain employs TRBV27 and TRBJ2-2; D not resolved. This CDR3 spans 13 amino acids. The V and J ends lost 5 bases and 7 bases respectively, with 11 bases between them. Germline CDR1 and CDR2: MNHEY and SMNVEV (reference sequence). The CDR3 bases are TGTGCCAGCAGTCCCGCTCGACGCGGGGAGCTGTTTTTT. It specifies CASSPARRGELFF.

This clone was detected only a few times. The chain has TRBV20-1 and TRBJ1-2; 11 nucleotides line up with TRBD1. Germline CDR1 and CDR2: DFQATT and SNEGSKA (reference sequence). The CDR3 consists of 16 residues. With V trimmed by 4 bases and J by 4 bases, 11 bases remained unmatched. CDR3 region: CSANEAGDRGAYGYTF. For the CDR3, the DNA is TGCAGTGCTAATGAAGCGGGGGACAGGGGGGCCTATGGCTACACCTTC.

The gene calls are TRBV3-1 (or the pseudogene TRBV3-2) and TRBJ2-1; D is perhaps TRBD2 (5 bases). In germline, CDR1 is LGHDT, CDR2 YNNKEL (reference sequence). The CDR3 is 13 amino acids. Trimming stripped 1 base from V and 8 bases from J, with 9 bases between. In nucleotides, the CDR3 is TGTGCCAGCAGCCAAGGCGGGCGGTATGAGCAGTTCTTC. It specifies CASSQGGRYEQFF.

This chain joins TRBV6-1 and TRBJ2-6; D uncertain. V was clipped by 1 base and J by 7 bases, with 5 bases between them. Germline-derived CDR1 and CDR2 are MNHNS and SASEGT. The CDR3 runs to 13 residues. CDR3 DNA: TGTGCCAGCAGTGAAGTAGGCGCCAACGTCCTGACTTTC. This sequence encodes CASSEVGANVLTF.

The genes are TRBV4-1 and TRBJ1-1; D remains ambiguous. CDR1 MGHRA and CDR2 YSYEKL come from the germline V gene. The CDR3 has 17 amino acids. Trimming pared 0 bases from V and 0 bases from J, leaving 14 bases between. CDR3 region: CASSQEVHILMNTEAFF. The CDR3 region has the DNA TGCGCCAGCAGCCAAGAAGTACATATTTTGATGAACACTGAAGCTTTCTTT.

This clone was observed once. This sequence joins TRBV10-2 and TRBJ1-2; D is unresolved. CDR1 and CDR2 (germline): WSHSY, SAAADI. This CDR3 is built from 14 residues. V was shortened by 0 bases and J by 1 base, with 6 bases between the two germline ends. The CDR3 DNA reads as TGCGCCAGCAGTGAGTCGGGCAGTAACTATGGCTACACCTTC. This encodes CASSESGSNYGYTF.

CDR3 amino acids: CASSLSGLGTNEQFF. Here the CDR3 DNA reads TGTGCCAGCAGTCTCTCGGGACTGGGGACCAATGAGCAGTTCTTC. The chain employs TRBV28 and TRBJ2-1, with a tentative D call TRBD2 (6 bases). Germline CDR1 reads MDHEN; CDR2 reads SYDVKM. The V and J ends lost 5 bases and 6 bases respectively, with 17 bases between them. The CDR3 contains 15 residues.

The rearrangement uses TRBV28 and TRBJ1-4; a weak D match, TRBD1 (6 bases). This CDR3 contains 15 residues. With 2 bases removed from V and 7 bases from J, the gap between germline ends came to 14 bases. Germline lookup yields CDR1 MDHEN and CDR2 SYDVKM. The CDR3 DNA sequence: TGTGCCAGCAGTTTAATGGGGGGGCAGAGTGAAAAACTGTTTTTT. Translated, it gives CASSLMGGQSEKLFF.

The chain couples TRBV7-3 to TRBJ2-6; D ambiguous. The germline V gene has CDR1 SGHTA and CDR2 FQGTGA. Trimming removed 2 bases from V and 0 bases from J, with 5 bases in between. The CDR3 covers 15 residues. The CDR3 DNA is TGTGCCAGCAGCTTAGTCCTCTCTGGGGCCAACGTCCTGACTTTC. Amino acid sequence: CASSLVLSGANVLTF.

The gene calls are TRBV7-8 and TRBJ2-5; D is uncertain. The V gene lost 5 bases and the J gene lost 1 base, with 11 bases spanning the gap. Germline lookup yields CDR1 SGHVS and CDR2 FQNEAQ. The CDR3 loop spans 14 amino acids. The chain's CDR3 is CASSKTEVQETQYF. The DNA of the CDR3 is TGTGCCAGCAGCAAAACGGAAGTCCAAGAGACCCAGTACTTC.

Regarding this clone: The germline gene is not matched at one end of the junction; a read error may be the cause. Other DNA sequences in this sample translate to the same CDR3. This chain joins TRBV10-3 and TRBJ1-2; D possibly corresponds to TRBD1 (5 bases). CDR3 length equals 13 residues. Germline V gives CDR1 ENHRY, CDR2 SYGVKD. CDR3 coding DNA: TGTGCTATCAAAGTAGACAGCAACTATGGCTACACCTTC. Translated, it gives CAIKVDSNYGYTF.

V gene TRBV19 combines with J gene TRBJ2-2; 10 bases map to TRBD2. The J segment lost 5 bases and the V segment lost 4 bases, leaving 4 bases of the junction unmatched. The CDR3 is 15 amino acids. Germline V gene data show CDR1 as LNHDA and CDR2 as SQIVND (reference sequence). CDR3 region: CASSTSGRGTGELFF. In DNA form, the CDR3 reads TGTGCCAGTAGTACGAGCGGGAGGGGAACCGGGGAGCTGTTTTTT.

V gene TRBV29-1 combines with J gene TRBJ2-3; weak D call: TRBD2 (6 bases). Per the germline V gene, CDR1 is SQVTM and CDR2 is ANQGSEA. V was pared by 4 bases and J by 5 bases, with 22 bases between. The CDR3 consists of 16 residues. This CDR3 is CSVAGVAGRRGDTQYF. For the CDR3, the DNA is TGCAGCGTTGCGGGGGTTGCAGGGCGCCGTGGAGATACGCAGTATTTT.

Here the CDR3 reads CASSLLASTNEQFF. The CDR3 bases are TGTGCCAGCAGCTTATTAGCTAGCACCAATGAGCAGTTCTTC. The chain links TRBV11-3 to TRBJ2-1; tentatively, D is TRBD2 (5 bases). This CDR3 is built from 14 residues. Germline values: CDR1 SGHNT, CDR2 YENEEA. V was clipped by 2 bases and J by 6 bases, with 11 bases between them.

The chain recombines TRBV7-3 with TRBJ2-1; D is ambiguous. V shed 5 bases and J shed 3 bases, with 5 bases lying between them. The CDR3 runs 12 residues. Per germline, CDR1 SGHTA and CDR2 FQGTGA. CDR3 bases: TGTGCCAGCAGCCTCGACTACAATGAGCAGTTCTTC. Translating gives CASSLDYNEQFF.

This clone was seen a few times. The chain is built from TRBV6-2 or TRBV6-3 and TRBJ2-1; D is tentatively TRBD1 or TRBD2 (6 bases each). Germline CDR1 and CDR2: MNHEY and SVGEGT. The CDR3 contains 16 residues. Trimming took off 5 bases at V and 4 bases at J, with 18 bases between the two ends. CDR3 nucleotides: TGTGCCAGCAGTCGCGGAGGGGGTGGGGGTTACAATGAGCAGTTCTTC. Protein sequence: CASSRGGGGGYNEQFF.

The rearrangement joins TRBV4-1 to TRBJ1-1, with 7 nucleotides matching TRBD1. V lost 5 bases, J lost 0 bases, and 6 bases stayed unmatched. Germline V gives CDR1 MGHRA, CDR2 YSYEKL. The CDR3 is 15 residues long. CDR3 in amino acids: CASSSRGDMNTEAFF. The CDR3 nucleotides read TGCGCCAGCAGCTCCAGGGGGGACATGAACACTGAAGCTTTCTTT.

The CDR3 region has the DNA TGTGCCACCGAGACAGGGAGAGGCAATGAGCAGTTCTTC. Translated, it gives CATETGRGNEQFF. V is TRBV24-1 and J is TRBJ2-1; TRBD1 aligns across 7 bases. The V gene's germline CDR1 is KGHDR and CDR2 SFDVKD. After removal of 9 bases from V and 6 bases from J, the junction contained 7 bases not matched to a gene. CDR3 length equals 13 residues.

This rearrangement joins TRBV6-5 to TRBJ1-2, with D possibly TRBD1 on 5 matching bases. Trimming took off 2 bases at V and 8 bases at J, with 9 bases between the two ends. There are 12 residues in the CDR3. Germline loops: CDR1 MNHEY, CDR2 SVGAGI. The DNA for the CDR3 is TGTGCCAGCAGTTACGGGGCCTCAGGCTACACCTTC. It is translated as CASSYGASGYTF.

The V call is TRBV5-4, the J call TRBJ1-2; D unclear. Between the trimmed V and J ends, which lost 0 bases and 7 bases, there was a span of 13 bases. This CDR3 has 14 residues. Germline loops: CDR1 SGHNT, CDR2 YYREEE (reference sequence). The CDR3 reads CASSLAGIRIGYTF. CDR3 bases: TGTGCCAGCAGCTTGGCTGGGATACGGATTGGCTACACCTTC.